Presented here are 25 T cell receptor beta chains from one specimen sequenced in a study of blood T cell repertoires in COVID-19. Profiled with immunoSEQ multiplex PCR; TCRdb holds only in-frame clones, not every one. Among over 90,000 clones listed, over 85% were seen once. Sequencing was carried out using peripheral blood. Receptors originate from a woman older than 75 in a cohort sampled during active COVID-19.

This clone was detected once. This chain joins TRBV2 and TRBJ1-2, with TRBD1 matching 9 bases. CDR3 size: 16 residues. The junction had 7 bases not matched to a gene; V was cut back by 5 bases and J by 0 bases. Germline V CDR1 and CDR2: SNHLY, FYNNEI. The CDR3, as DNA: TGTGCCAGCAGTCGAAGACAGGGGGTAGCTAACTATGGCTACACCTTC. It specifies CASSRRQGVANYGYTF. The full variable domain, completed using reference TRBV2 and TRBJ1-2, is EPEVTQTPSHQVTQMGQEVILRCVPISNHLYFYWYRQILGQKVEFLVSFYNNEISEKSEIFDDQFSVERPDGSNFTLKIRSTKLEDSAMYFCASSRRQGVANYGYTFGSGTRLTVV.

J is TRBJ2-7 and V is TRBV3-1 (or the pseudogene TRBV3-2); 9 nucleotides align to TRBD2. CDR1 and CDR2 from the germline V gene are LGHDT and YNNKEL (reference sequence). The J segment lost 1 base and the V segment lost 0 bases, leaving 4 bases of the junction unmatched. The CDR3 is 16 amino acids. Here the CDR3 reads CASSQELTSGSYEQYF. The CDR3 DNA follows: TGTGCCAGCAGCCAAGAATTGACTAGCGGATCCTACGAGCAGTACTTC.

J is TRBJ1-1 and V is TRBV5-1; possible D gene TRBD1, 5 bases. The V end lost 4 bases, the J end lost 1 base, and 17 bases lay between the germline ends. Germline V gene data show CDR1 as SGHRS and CDR2 as YFSETQ. The CDR3 contains 16 residues. The chain's CDR3 is CASSPEGPGPNTEAFF. The CDR3 DNA is TGCGCCAGCAGCCCGGAGGGTCCAGGGCCGAACACTGAAGCTTTCTTT.

The chain recombines TRBV2 with TRBJ1-2, with 7 bases matching TRBD1. CDR1 and CDR2 from the germline V gene are SNHLY and FYNNEI. V trimming: 3 bases; J trimming: 8 bases; junction bases outside the gene matches: 6. The CDR3 extends over 13 amino acids. The CDR3 DNA reads as TGTGCCAGCAGTGATAGGGGGCGTGGGGGCTACACCTTC. It encodes CASSDRGRGGYTF.

This clone occurred once. CDR3 sequence (DNA): TGTGCCAGCAGCTTAGGGGGGCTCTCGGAAAAACTGTTTTTT. Residues: CASSLGGLSEKLFF. The rearrangement joins TRBV13 to TRBJ1-4; D perhaps matches TRBD1 (5 bases). The ends were cut back, 0 bases at V and 8 bases at J, with 10 bases in the middle. Per the germline V gene, CDR1 is PRHDT and CDR2 is FYEKMQ (reference sequence). There are 14 residues in the CDR3.

The J gene is TRBJ1-2, the V gene TRBV6-5; D is possibly TRBD1 (6 bases). Germline CDR1 is MNHEY and CDR2 is SVGAGI. Trimming removed 9 bases at V and 3 bases at J, with 14 bases between. This CDR3 comprises 13 residues. Here the CDR3 reads CASLRGRDYGYTF. Written as DNA, the CDR3 is TGTGCCAGTCTCAGGGGTCGGGACTATGGCTACACCTTC.

The rearrangement links TRBV10-3 to TRBJ1-5; a weak D match, TRBD1 (5 bases). CDR3 length: 14 amino acids. The germline V gene has CDR1 ENHRY and CDR2 SYGVKD. Trimming removed 4 bases at V and 6 bases at J, with 13 bases between. CDR3 nucleotide sequence: TGTGCCATCAGTGGGGGCACAGCGGGTCAGCCCCAGCATTTT. This translates into CAISGGTAGQPQHF.

The rearrangement uses TRBV19 and TRBJ2-7; D ambiguous. The germline gives CDR1 LNHDA, CDR2 SQIVND (reference sequence). CDR3 length: 15 residues. The V end lost 3 bases, the J end lost 1 base, and 13 bases lay between the germline ends. CDR3 in DNA: TGTGCCAGTAGTATCTCTCGGAAGACATCCTACGAGCAGTACTTC. This gives the protein CASSISRKTSYEQYF. The full variable domain, rest sourced from reference TRBV19 and TRBJ2-7, is DGGITQSPKYLFRKEGQNVTLSCEQNLNHDAMYWYRQDPGQGLRLIYYSQIVNDFQKGDIAEGYSVSREKKESFPLTVTSAQKNPTAFYLCASSISRKTSYEQYFGPGTRLTVT.

This clone was detected only once. The genes are TRBV18 and TRBJ1-1; 7 bases fit TRBD1. Germline V CDR1 and CDR2: KGHSH, LQKENI. The CDR3 is made up of 12 amino acids. The V gene end was trimmed by 1 base and the J gene end by 8 bases; junction bases not matched to a gene: 1. CDR3 region: CASSPLDREAFF. CDR3 DNA sequence: TGTGCCAGCTCACCACTGGACAGGGAAGCTTTCTTT.

The chain carries TRBV23-1 and TRBJ1-1; perhaps TRBD1 as D (5 bases). TRBV23-1 is flagged as an ORF with uncertain function. V dropped 0 bases and J dropped 4 bases, with 12 bases sitting between them. There are 15 residues in the CDR3. For the CDR3, the DNA is TGCGCCAGCAGTCAATCGAGGCAGGGAGGCACTGAAGCTTTCTTT. The encoded protein is CASSQSRQGGTEAFF.

The gene calls are TRBV2 and TRBJ1-4; 9 bases map to TRBD1. The CDR3 sequence is 14 residues long. Germline CDR1 SNHLY, CDR2 FYNNEI. The ends lost 6 bases at V and 5 bases at J; junction bases unmatched: 4. The CDR3 bases are TGTGCCAGCAGGGGGACAGGGCGAAATGAAAAACTGTTTTTT. Translating gives CASRGTGRNEKLFF.

The rearrangement uses TRBV24-1 and TRBJ1-4; 9 positions agree with TRBD1. In germline, CDR1 is KGHDR, CDR2 SFDVKD. The V and J ends lost 3 bases and 8 bases, in that order; junction bases with no gene match: 9. This CDR3 has 16 amino acids. In DNA form, the CDR3 reads TGTGCCACCAGTGATGCGCAACAGGGGGCGGAGGAAAAACTGTTTTTT. It translates to CATSDAQQGAEEKLFF.

The chain uses TRBV3-1 (or the pseudogene TRBV3-2) and TRBJ2-2; 9 positions agree with TRBD1. This CDR3 has 14 amino acids. The germline CDR1 and CDR2 sequences are LGHDT and YNNKEL (reference sequence). V dropped 4 bases and J dropped 5; count of bases not matched to a gene: 2. The CDR3, as DNA: TGTGCCAGCAGCCCGGGACAGGGAACCGGGGAGCTGTTTTTT. Encoded protein: CASSPGQGTGELFF.

This chain connects TRBV27 to TRBJ2-7; D remains ambiguous. The CDR3 sequence is 14 residues long. Looked up from germline, CDR1 is MNHEY and CDR2 is SMNVEV (reference sequence). Trimming took off 2 bases at V and 1 base at J, with 9 bases between the two ends. The CDR3 DNA reads TGTGCCAGCAGTTTAGTGGCCACATCCTACGAGCAGTACTTC. Encoded protein: CASSLVATSYEQYF.

The J gene is TRBJ1-2, the V gene TRBV9, with D possibly TRBD1 on 5 matching bases. Germline V CDR1 and CDR2: SGDLS, YYNGEE. V dropped 0 bases and J dropped 6 bases, with 18 bases sitting between them. This CDR3 has 16 amino acids. CDR3 in DNA: TGTGCCAGCAGCGTAGAGTGGAGGGGCCTTAGGGATGGCTACACCTTC. This codes for CASSVEWRGLRDGYTF. Full variable domain (remainder filled in from reference TRBV9 and TRBJ1-2): DSGVTQTPKHLITATGQRVTLRCSPRSGDLSVYWYQQSLDQGLQFLIQYYNGEERAKGNILERFSAQQFPDLHSELNLSSLELGDSALYFCASSVEWRGLRDGYTFGSGTRLTVV.

The genes are TRBV3-1 (or the pseudogene TRBV3-2) and TRBJ2-4; 12 bases fit TRBD2. This CDR3 has 16 residues. J lost 7 bases, V lost 0 bases, and 4 bases had no gene match. Germline CDR1 LGHDT, CDR2 YNNKEL (reference sequence). DNA for the CDR3: TGTGCCAGCAGCCAAGATCTCACTAGCGGGAGGAACATTCAGTACTTC. Its protein is CASSQDLTSGRNIQYF.

The rearrangement joins TRBV9 to TRBJ2-1; 8 bases match TRBD2. Looked up from germline, CDR1 is SGDLS and CDR2 is YYNGEE. Trimming cost V 7 bases and J 8 bases; bases outside gene matches: 8. The CDR3 is 13 residues long. This CDR3 reads CASALAGRDEQFF. CDR3 nucleotides: TGTGCCAGCGCGCTAGCGGGCCGGGATGAGCAGTTCTTC.

This chain joins TRBV6-5 and TRBJ2-2; possible D gene TRBD1, 5 bases. This CDR3 contains 15 residues. V was pared by 2 bases and J by 1 base, with 8 bases between. Germline lookup yields CDR1 MNHEY and CDR2 SVGAGI. The CDR3 reads CASSYGQWNTGELFF. In nucleotides, the CDR3 is TGTGCCAGCAGTTACGGACAATGGAACACCGGGGAGCTGTTTTTT.

The V and J genes are TRBV12-3 or TRBV12-4 and TRBJ2-1; D gene ambiguous. The CDR3 totals 11 residues. The V and J ends lost 5 bases and 10 bases respectively, with 9 bases between them. In nucleotides, the CDR3 is TGTGCCAGCAGTCGACTCGACGAGCAGTTCTTC. Protein: CASSRLDEQFF.

J is TRBJ1-2 and V is TRBV4-2; D is perhaps TRBD1 (5 bases). The ends were cut back, 0 bases at V and 5 bases at J, with 10 bases in the middle. The CDR3 consists of 14 residues. CDR1 is LGHNA and CDR2 is YNFKEQ in the germline V gene. DNA of the CDR3: TGTGCCAGCAGCCAAGAAGGGGTCGGGTATGGCTACACCTTC. It specifies CASSQEGVGYGYTF.

The chain carries TRBV27 and TRBJ1-1, with 10 bases identical to TRBD1. The germline V gene encodes CDR1 MNHEY and CDR2 SMNVEV (reference sequence). J lost 5 bases, V lost 5 bases, and 8 bases had no gene match. This CDR3 is 15 amino acids long. The CDR3 DNA reads as TGTGCCAGCAGTCTTACGGGACAGGGGCCGACTGAAGCTTTCTTT. Translating gives CASSLTGQGPTEAFF.

The rearrangement uses TRBV5-1 and TRBJ2-3; TRBD1 aligns across 8 bases. The CDR3 is 14 residues long. CDR1 is SGHRS and CDR2 is YFSETQ in the germline V gene. V dropped 1 base and J dropped 4; count of bases not matched to a gene: 2. The CDR3 DNA is TGCGCCAGCAGCTTGCAGGGGGCACCAGATACGCAGTATTTT. This translates into CASSLQGAPDTQYF.

The chain links TRBV12-3 or TRBV12-4 to TRBJ2-7; unclear D gene. V was pared by 8 bases and J by 0 bases, with 5 bases between. The CDR3 is 11 amino acids. CDR3 coding DNA: TGTGCCAGCGGCAACTCCTACGAGCAGTACTTC. This gives the protein CASGNSYEQYF.

This clone was recorded only once. J is TRBJ2-7 and V is TRBV19; the match to TRBD2 covers 7 bases. From germline, CDR1 is LNHDA and CDR2 SQIVND (reference sequence). J lost 0 bases, V lost 5 bases, and 4 bases had no gene match. This CDR3 has 14 residues. The CDR3 coding sequence is TGTGCCAGTAGTGACGGCGGGGGCTCCTACGAGCAGTACTTC. This gives the protein CASSDGGGSYEQYF.

The rearrangement uses TRBV3-1 (or the pseudogene TRBV3-2) and TRBJ2-7; TRBD1 aligns across 8 bases. The CDR3 loop spans 17 amino acids. Germline lookup yields CDR1 LGHDT and CDR2 YNNKEL (reference sequence). J was trimmed by 2 bases and V by 3 bases; bases with no gene match: 12. This chain's CDR3 is CASSQRDRLGPTYEQYF. CDR3 nucleotide sequence: TGTGCCAGCAGCCAGAGGGACAGGCTTGGCCCCACCTACGAGCAGTACTTC.